This TCR beta chain was observed in a study of T cell responses to AZD1222 COVID-19 vaccine. Study-wide context: Pooled samples include second doses given at about 4 or 12 weeks. Findings and limits, study-wide: When two AZD1222 doses had been given, Spike-specific TCR breadth and depth rose. Nearly half of spike-specific TCRs reportedly target unmutated variant regions.

Germline V gene sequence: CDR1 SGDLS, CDR2 YYNGEE. The CDR3 loop spans 15 amino acids. Trimming left V 3 bases short and J 1 base short, with 8 bases between. Libraries were prepared by immunoSEQ multiplex PCR; TCRdb keeps only in-frame clonotypes and omits some of them. The data show roughly 120,000 clones, with approximately 88% seen just once and about 4.3% held by the top ten. A note on this clone: Its antigen is unknown.

This specimen was peripheral blood, taken on day 0 of AZD1222 vaccination. The clonotype comes from an adult in good health. The genes are TRBV9 and TRBJ2-6, with D perhaps TRBD2 (5 bases). CDR3 in amino acids: CASSARESGANVLTF. The DNA for the CDR3 is TGTGCCAGCAGCGCGAGGGAGTCTGGGGCCAACGTCCTGACTTTC.